This TCR beta chain was profiled in a study of T cell changes during pregnancy in multiple sclerosis. Method: immunoSEQ multiplex PCR; TCRdb's copy keeps in-frame clones and lacks some. The sample consists of around 48,000 clones, over 80% of them appearing once. Sequenced material: CD4+ T cells from peripheral blood mononuclear cells, taken in the third trimester of pregnancy. The source is a female donor with multiple sclerosis, enrolled in a pregnancy study.

CDR3 residues: CASSLVTGLTGELFF. The CDR3 DNA reads as TGTGCCAGCAGCTTAGTGACAGGGCTTACCGGGGAGCTGTTTTTT. V gene TRBV5-5 combines with J gene TRBJ2-2; 7 nucleotides agree with TRBD1. The CDR3 sequence is 15 residues long. The trim removed 2 bases at V and 5 bases at J, leaving 6 bases unmatched. Germline V gene sequence: CDR1 SGHKS, CDR2 YYEKEE (reference sequence). Based on the CDR3 plus reference TRBV5-5 and TRBJ2-2, the full variable domain is DAGVTQSPTHLIKTRGQQVTLRCSPISGHKSVSWYQQVLGQGPQFIFQYYEKEERGRGNFPDRFSARQFPNYSSELNVNALLLGDSALYLCASSLVTGLTGELFFGEGSRLTVL.